This TCR beta chain was identified during a study of response to subunit inactivated influenza vaccine (dated by TCRdb to 2016 to 2019). Background on the whole study: To follow how T cells responded to a trivalent subunit inactivated influenza vaccine, the researchers relied on deep quantitative profiling of the T cell receptor repertoire. General study outcomes and caveats: It was suggested by the authors that each seasonal influenza vaccination may recruit only a limited number of new T cells.

CDR1 MNHEY and CDR2 SVGEGT are derived from the germline V gene. Ends trimmed: V by 0 bases, J by 7 bases; bases unmatched to a gene: 2. The CDR3 sequence holds 14 residues, the cysteine and phenylalanine included. This entry keeps only the CDR3 DNA: 42 bases, framed from base 1. Comments on this clonotype: Its target antigen remains unknown. No base-level quality is on record; no much larger clone is a single base apart.

To prepare the library, RT-PCR was applied. The instrument given in TCRdb is Illumina HiSeq 2500. TCRdb itself trimmed the public reads at Q25 with fastp, ran MiXCR and retained productive beta chains. Each CDR3 protein appears once, grouped with its most common genes and DNA. The sample table holds about 540,000 distinct CDR3 sequences, of which around 21% were seen once. The top ten clones comprise 2.8% of the sample. These records were also assigned to another study, of T cells expressing NK-cell markers. That second report states: TCR beta cDNA libraries were made by 5'RACE template switching that added a universal primer site and unique molecular identifiers. Three sorted T-cell subsets (CD3+CD56+NKG2C+, CD3+CD56+NKG2C- and CD3+CD56-NKG2C+) from roughly eight donors had their TCR beta-chain repertoires profiled. Of the eight sequenced donors, seven were found to be HCMV-seropositive and one was found to be HCMV-seronegative. In several experiments an anti-gammadeltaTCR antibody was added to restrict sorting to alphabetaTCR-expressing T cells. In six donors, the dominant CD3+CD56+NKG2C+ clonotypes were found to rank among the top 10 CD8+ clonotypes and to make up about 1.0-8% of CD8+ T cells. Those dominant clonotypes were again the most abundant among CD3+CD56-NKG2C+ cells in a few donors, at about 25-60.1%. Whether the expanded NKG2C-expressing T cell clones were specific for HCMV antigens was left unclear. The eight sequenced donors were randomly selected healthy volunteers, three men and five women. HCMV serostatus was determined by detecting HCMV-specific IgG in serum with a commercial ELISA kit. Peripheral blood mononuclear cells were isolated from blood by Ficoll density gradient centrifugation. Magnetic immunoseparation with Miltenyi isolation kits was used to isolate CD4+ and CD8+ T cells from PBMC. Synthesis of cDNA was primed from the TCR beta constant segment and was followed by two consecutive PCR amplification steps. Libraries were sequenced as 2 x 150 bp reads on Illumina HiSeq 2000/2500, MiSeq or NextSeq. Reads were demultiplexed and grouped by UMI with MIGEC, and clonotypes were assembled and quantified with MiTCR. To exclude erroneous sequences, any TCR cDNA sequence not supported by at least two reads was discarded. The tcR package was used for downstream repertoire analysis, with clonotypes matched between fractions based on CDR3 nucleotide sequence plus V segment. Antigen specificity was annotated against VDJdb with VDJmatch, allowing one amino acid substitution in CDR3.

This receptor was taken from a man aged 45-65 years who received an inactivated influenza vaccine. Donor details come from another sample of the same person, matched by shared clones. This chain joins TRBV6-2 or TRBV6-3 to TRBJ2-1; the junction holds 8 bases that match TRBD1. Sequences were derived from CD4+ T cells sorted from PBMCs, sampled less than 13 days after vaccination. The nucleotides read TGTGCCAGCAGTTACTCGGACAGGGTTAATGAGCAGTTCTTC. This is translated as CASSYSDRVNEQFF.